Each of the 4 T cell receptor beta chains below was sequenced from the same sample in a study of metastatic and nonmetastatic thyroid tumors. Using MiXCR, TCRdb re-called clones from the PCR reads. The data hold over 20,000 clones, with about 25% observed a single time. Patients were all untreated before their thyroid surgery. Sequencing was carried out using blood. These receptor sequences come from a female donor with papillary thyroid cancer or a benign thyroid nodule (not recorded which). Some clones in this sample may be carry-over from other donors' samples.

The sample holds a few counts of this clone. The chain links TRBV6-5 to TRBJ1-6; D might be TRBD1 (6 bases). This CDR3 is 15 amino acids long. Deletions cut 2 bases from V and 10 bases from J, with 15 bases between. From germline, CDR1 is MNHEY and CDR2 SVGAGI. CDR3: CASSYPGGRNSPLHF. The CDR3 coding sequence is TGTGCCAGCAGTTACCCGGGGGGGCGAAACTCACCCCTCCACTTT.

This clone was seen at least ten times. This may arise from a read error, as a much more abundant clone is one base away. J is TRBJ2-3 and V is TRBV20-1; TRBD2 aligns across 12 bases. This CDR3 is 15 amino acids long. Germline-derived CDR1 and CDR2 are DFQATT and SNEGSKA (reference sequence). The CDR3 DNA is TGCAGTGCTAGTCTAGCGGGGGGGCAAGGAGATGCGCAGTATTTT. It specifies CSASLAGGQGDAQYF.

This clone rates as medium-sized. The genes are TRBV3-1 and TRBJ1-2; 9 bases align to TRBD1. Germline V gene data show CDR1 as LGHDT and CDR2 as YNNKEL (reference sequence). With V trimmed by 4 bases and J by 2 bases, 17 bases remained unmatched. The CDR3 loop spans 19 amino acids. CDR3 DNA sequence: TGTGCCAGCAGCCCAACGGGACAGGGATTTAACGTAGGGAACTATGGCTACACCTTC. This sequence encodes CASSPTGQGFNVGNYGYTF. The full variable domain, in which reference TRBV3-1 and TRBJ1-2 provide the parts outside the CDR3, is DTAVSQTPKYLVTQMGNDKSIKCEQNLGHDTMYWYKQDSKKFLKIMFSYNNKELIINETVPNRFSPKSPDKAHLNLHINSLELGDSAVYFCASSPTGQGFNVGNYGYTFGSGTRLTVV.

This clone occurred many times. The rearrangement links TRBV25-1 to TRBJ2-4; the match to TRBD1 covers 9 bases. The germline CDR1 and CDR2 sequences are MGHDK and SYGVNS. The CDR3 is 14 residues long. Trimming at V came to 6 bases and at J to 5 bases, leaving 5 bases not matched to a gene. CDR3 in DNA: TGTGCCAGCAGCGACAGGGGGACGCAAAACATTCAGTACTTC. Protein: CASSDRGTQNIQYF.